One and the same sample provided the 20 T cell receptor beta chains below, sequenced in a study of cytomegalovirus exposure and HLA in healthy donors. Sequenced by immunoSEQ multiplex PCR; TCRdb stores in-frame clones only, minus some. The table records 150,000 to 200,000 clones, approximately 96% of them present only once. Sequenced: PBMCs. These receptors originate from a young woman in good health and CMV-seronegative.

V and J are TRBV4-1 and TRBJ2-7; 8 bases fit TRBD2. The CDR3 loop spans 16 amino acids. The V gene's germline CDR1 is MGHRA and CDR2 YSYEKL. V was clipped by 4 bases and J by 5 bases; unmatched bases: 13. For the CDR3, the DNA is TGCGCCAGCAGCCTATCACCCACCGGGGGGGGGAACGAGCAGTACTTC. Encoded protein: CASSLSPTGGGNEQYF.

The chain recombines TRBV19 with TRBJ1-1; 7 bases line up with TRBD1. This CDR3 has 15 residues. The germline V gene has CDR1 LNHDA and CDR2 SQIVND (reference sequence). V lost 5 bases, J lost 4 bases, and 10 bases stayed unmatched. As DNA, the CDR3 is TGTGCCAGTAGTTCCTCAGGGGGTGGCTCCACTGAAGCTTTCTTT. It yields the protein CASSSSGGGSTEAFF. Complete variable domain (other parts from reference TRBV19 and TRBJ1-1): DGGITQSPKYLFRKEGQNVTLSCEQNLNHDAMYWYRQDPGQGLRLIYYSQIVNDFQKGDIAEGYSVSREKKESFPLTVTSAQKNPTAFYLCASSSSGGGSTEAFFGQGTRLTVV.

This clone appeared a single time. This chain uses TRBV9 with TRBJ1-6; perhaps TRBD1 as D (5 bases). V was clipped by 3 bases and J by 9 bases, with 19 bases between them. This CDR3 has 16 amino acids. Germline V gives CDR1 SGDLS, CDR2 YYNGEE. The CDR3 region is CASSATFQGSVSPLHF. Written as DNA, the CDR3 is TGTGCCAGCAGCGCAACTTTTCAGGGCTCGGTTTCACCCCTCCACTTT.

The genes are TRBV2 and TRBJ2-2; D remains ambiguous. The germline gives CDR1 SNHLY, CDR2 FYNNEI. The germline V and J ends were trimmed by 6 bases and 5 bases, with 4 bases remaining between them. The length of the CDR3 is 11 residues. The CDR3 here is CASSRTGELFF. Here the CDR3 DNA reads TGTGCCAGCAGCAGAACCGGGGAGCTGTTTTTT.

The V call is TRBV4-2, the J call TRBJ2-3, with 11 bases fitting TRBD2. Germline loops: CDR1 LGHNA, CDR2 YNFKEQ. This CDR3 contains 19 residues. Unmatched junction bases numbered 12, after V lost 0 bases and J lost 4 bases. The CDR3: CASSQDLIAGGPSPDTQYF. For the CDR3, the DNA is TGTGCCAGCAGCCAAGATCTAATAGCGGGGGGGCCTTCCCCAGATACGCAGTATTTT.

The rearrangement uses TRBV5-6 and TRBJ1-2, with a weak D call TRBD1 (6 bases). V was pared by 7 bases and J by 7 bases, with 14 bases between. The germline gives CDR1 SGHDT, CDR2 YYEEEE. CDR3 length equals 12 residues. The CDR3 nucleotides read TGTGCCAGCGCCTCGGGGGGGCTTGGCTACACCTTC. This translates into CASASGGLGYTF.

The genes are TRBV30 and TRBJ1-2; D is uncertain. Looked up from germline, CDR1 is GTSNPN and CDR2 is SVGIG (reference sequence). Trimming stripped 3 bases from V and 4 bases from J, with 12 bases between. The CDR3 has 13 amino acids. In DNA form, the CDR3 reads TGTGCCTGGAGCGTCCCCCGGGTCTATGGCTACACCTTC. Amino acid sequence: CAWSVPRVYGYTF.

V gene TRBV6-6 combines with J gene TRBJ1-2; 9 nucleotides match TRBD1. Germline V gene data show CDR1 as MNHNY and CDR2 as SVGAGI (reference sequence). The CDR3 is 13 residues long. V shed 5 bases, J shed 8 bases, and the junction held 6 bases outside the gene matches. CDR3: CASSTRTGEGYTF. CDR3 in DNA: TGTGCCAGCAGTACTAGGACAGGGGAGGGCTACACCTTC.

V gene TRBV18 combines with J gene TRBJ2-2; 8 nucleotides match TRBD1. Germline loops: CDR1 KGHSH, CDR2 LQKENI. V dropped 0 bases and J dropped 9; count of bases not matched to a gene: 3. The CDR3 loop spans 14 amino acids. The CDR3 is CASSPPDRVWELFF. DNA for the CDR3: TGTGCCAGCTCACCACCGGACAGGGTATGGGAGCTGTTTTTT.

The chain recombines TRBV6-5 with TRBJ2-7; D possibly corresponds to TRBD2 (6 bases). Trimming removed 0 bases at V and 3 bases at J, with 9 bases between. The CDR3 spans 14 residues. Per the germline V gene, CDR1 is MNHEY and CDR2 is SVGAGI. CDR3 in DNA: TGTGCCAGCAGTTACTCGATGGGACTCTACGAGCAGTACTTC. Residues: CASSYSMGLYEQYF.

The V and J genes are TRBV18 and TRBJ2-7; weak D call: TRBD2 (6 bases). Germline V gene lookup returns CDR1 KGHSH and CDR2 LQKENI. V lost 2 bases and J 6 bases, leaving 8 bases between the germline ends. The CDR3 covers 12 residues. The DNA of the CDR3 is TGTGCCAGCTCACCAGTGGGAGGCGAGCAGTACTTC. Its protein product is CASSPVGGEQYF.

CDR3 coding DNA: TGTGCCAGCAGCTTAACGGGAGGAGGGAACACTGAAGCTTTCTTT. Translating gives CASSLTGGGNTEAFF. V is TRBV7-3 and J is TRBJ1-1; D not resolved. Germline CDR1 SGHTA, CDR2 FQGTGA. Trimming cost V 0 bases and J 1 base, with 9 bases left between them. The CDR3 runs to 15 residues.

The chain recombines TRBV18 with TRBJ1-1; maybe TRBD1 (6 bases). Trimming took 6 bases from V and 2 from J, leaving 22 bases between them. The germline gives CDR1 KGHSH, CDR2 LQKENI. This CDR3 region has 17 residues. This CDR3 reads CASSHGQRFRLNTEAFF. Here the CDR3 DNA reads TGTGCCAGCTCGCACGGACAGCGGTTCAGGCTCAACACTGAAGCTTTCTTT. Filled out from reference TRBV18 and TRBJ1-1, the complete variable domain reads NAGVMQNPRHLVRRRGQEARLRCSPMKGHSHVYWYRQLPEEGLKFMVYLQKENIIDESGMPKERFSAEFPKEGPSILRIQQVVRGDSAAYFCASSHGQRFRLNTEAFFGQGTRLTVV.

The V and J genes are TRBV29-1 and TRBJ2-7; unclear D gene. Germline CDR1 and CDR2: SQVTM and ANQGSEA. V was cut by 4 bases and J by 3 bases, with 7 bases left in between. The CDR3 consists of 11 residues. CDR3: CSVAQDYEQYF. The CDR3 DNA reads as TGCAGCGTTGCCCAGGACTACGAGCAGTACTTC.

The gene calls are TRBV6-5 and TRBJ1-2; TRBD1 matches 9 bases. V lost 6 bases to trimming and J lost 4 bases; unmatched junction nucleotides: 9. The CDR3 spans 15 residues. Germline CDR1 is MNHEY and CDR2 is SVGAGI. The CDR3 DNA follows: TGTGCCAGCAGGGGGACAGGGCACGGAGGCTATGGCTACACCTTC. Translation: CASRGTGHGGYGYTF.

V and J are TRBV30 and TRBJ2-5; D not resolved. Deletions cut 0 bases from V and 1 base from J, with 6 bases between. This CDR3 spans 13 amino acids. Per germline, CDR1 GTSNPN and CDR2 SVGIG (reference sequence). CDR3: CAWSVAAQETQYF. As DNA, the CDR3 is TGTGCCTGGAGTGTAGCTGCCCAAGAGACCCAGTACTTC.

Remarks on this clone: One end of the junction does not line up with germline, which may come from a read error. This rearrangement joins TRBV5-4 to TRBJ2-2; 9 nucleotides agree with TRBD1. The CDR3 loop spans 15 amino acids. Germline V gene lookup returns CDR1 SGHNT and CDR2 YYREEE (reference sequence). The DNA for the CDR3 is TGTGCCAGCAGCCCAGGGACAGGGAACCCCGGGGAGCTGTTTTTT. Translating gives CASSPGTGNPGELFF.

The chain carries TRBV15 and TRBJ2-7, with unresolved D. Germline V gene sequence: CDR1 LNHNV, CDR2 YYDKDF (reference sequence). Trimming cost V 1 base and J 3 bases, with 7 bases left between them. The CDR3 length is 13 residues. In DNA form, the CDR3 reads TGTGCCACCAGCAGAGTTCCAGACTACGAGCAGTACTTC. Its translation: CATSRVPDYEQYF.

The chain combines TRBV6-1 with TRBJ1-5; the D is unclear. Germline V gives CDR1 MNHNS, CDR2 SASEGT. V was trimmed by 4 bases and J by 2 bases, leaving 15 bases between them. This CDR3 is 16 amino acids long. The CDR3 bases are TGTGCCAGCAGTGCGCCTGGGCGGGAGGGCAATCAGCCCCAGCATTTT. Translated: CASSAPGREGNQPQHF.

The CDR3 DNA reads as TGTGCCAGCAGTTCCCAAGGGGGAACTGGAAACACCATATATTTT. Residues: CASSSQGGTGNTIYF. The rearrangement uses TRBV6-5 and TRBJ1-3, with D possibly being TRBD1 (6 bases). Trimming removed 4 bases from V and 2 bases from J, with 12 bases in between. The V gene's germline CDR1 is MNHEY and CDR2 SVGAGI. The CDR3 runs to 15 residues.